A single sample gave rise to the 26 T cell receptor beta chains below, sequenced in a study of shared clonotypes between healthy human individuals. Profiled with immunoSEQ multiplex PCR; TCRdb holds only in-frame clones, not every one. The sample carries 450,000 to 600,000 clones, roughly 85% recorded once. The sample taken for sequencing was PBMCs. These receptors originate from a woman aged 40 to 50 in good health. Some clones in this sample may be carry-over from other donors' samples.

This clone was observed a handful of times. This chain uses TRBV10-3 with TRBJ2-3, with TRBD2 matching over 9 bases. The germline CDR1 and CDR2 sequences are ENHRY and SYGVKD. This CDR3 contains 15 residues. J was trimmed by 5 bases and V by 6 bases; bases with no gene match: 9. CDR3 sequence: CAIRASGDGRDTQYF. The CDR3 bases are TGTGCCATCAGGGCTAGCGGGGACGGTCGAGATACGCAGTATTTT.

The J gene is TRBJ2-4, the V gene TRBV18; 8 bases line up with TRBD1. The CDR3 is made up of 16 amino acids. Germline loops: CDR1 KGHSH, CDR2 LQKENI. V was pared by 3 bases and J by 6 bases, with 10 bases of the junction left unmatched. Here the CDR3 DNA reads TGTGCCAGCTCACCTAACGAGGGGGACAGGATAAACATTCAGTACTTC. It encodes CASSPNEGDRINIQYF. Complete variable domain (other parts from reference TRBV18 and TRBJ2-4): NAGVMQNPRHLVRRRGQEARLRCSPMKGHSHVYWYRQLPEEGLKFMVYLQKENIIDESGMPKERFSAEFPKEGPSILRIQQVVRGDSAAYFCASSPNEGDRINIQYFGAGTRLSVL.

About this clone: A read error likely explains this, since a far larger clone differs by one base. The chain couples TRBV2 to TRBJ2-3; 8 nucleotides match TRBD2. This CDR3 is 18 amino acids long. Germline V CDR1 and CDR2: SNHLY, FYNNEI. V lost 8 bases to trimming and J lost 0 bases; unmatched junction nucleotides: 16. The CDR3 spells CASYGALAGYLSTDTQYF. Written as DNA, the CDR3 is TGTGCCAGCTACGGCGCTTTAGCGGGATATCTTAGCACAGATACGCAGTATTTT.

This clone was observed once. The CDR3 DNA sequence: TGTGCCACCCTACAATCTAGCGGGAGGACCGAGCAGTTCTTC. Encoded protein: CATLQSSGRTEQFF. The chain combines TRBV10-3 with TRBJ2-1; 11 bases map to TRBD2. After removal of 10 bases from V and 10 bases from J, the junction contained 12 bases not matched to a gene. Germline V gene data show CDR1 as ENHRY and CDR2 as SYGVKD. CDR3 length: 14 residues.

In DNA, the CDR3 is TGTGCCAGCAGTTATCGCCTAGCCCGACGGGAGCAGTTCTTC. Protein sequence: CASSYRLARREQFF. The chain combines TRBV6-5 with TRBJ2-1; possibly TRBD2 for D (5 bases). Trimming cost V 3 bases and J 10 bases, with 16 bases left between them. This CDR3 is built from 14 residues. Looked up from germline, CDR1 is MNHEY and CDR2 is SVGAGI.

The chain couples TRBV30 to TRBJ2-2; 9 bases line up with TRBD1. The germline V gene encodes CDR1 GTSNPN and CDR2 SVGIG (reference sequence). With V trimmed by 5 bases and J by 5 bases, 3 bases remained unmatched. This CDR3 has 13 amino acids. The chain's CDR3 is CAWGTGTTGELFF. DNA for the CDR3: TGTGCCTGGGGGACAGGGACTACCGGGGAGCTGTTTTTT.

The CDR3 nucleotides are TGTGCCAGCAGCCAAGATCTCGGGGGGAGGGGGACCTACGAGCAGTACTTC. Protein product: CASSQDLGGRGTYEQYF. This chain connects TRBV14 to TRBJ2-7; D perhaps matches TRBD2 (7 bases). Germline CDR1 is SGHDN and CDR2 is FVKESK. Trimming cost V 0 bases and J 2 bases, with 17 bases left between them. The CDR3 covers 17 residues.

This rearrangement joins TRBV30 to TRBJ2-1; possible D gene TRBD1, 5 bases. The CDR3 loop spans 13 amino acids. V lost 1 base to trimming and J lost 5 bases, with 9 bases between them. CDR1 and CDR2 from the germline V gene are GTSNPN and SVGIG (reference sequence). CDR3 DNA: TGTGCCTGGAGTGGGGGCCCAAACAATGAGCAGTTCTTC. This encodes CAWSGGPNNEQFF.

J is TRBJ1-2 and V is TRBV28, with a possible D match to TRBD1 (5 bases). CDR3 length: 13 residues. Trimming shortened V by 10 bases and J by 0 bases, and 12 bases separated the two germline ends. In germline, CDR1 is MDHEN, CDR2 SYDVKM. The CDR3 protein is CAIRDRTNYGYTF. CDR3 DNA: TGTGCCATCCGGGACCGAACTAACTATGGCTACACCTTC.

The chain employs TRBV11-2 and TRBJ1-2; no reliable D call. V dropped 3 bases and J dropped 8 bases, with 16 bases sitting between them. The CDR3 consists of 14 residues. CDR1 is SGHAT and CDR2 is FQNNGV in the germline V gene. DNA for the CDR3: TGTGCCAGCAGCTTGAACCGAGCTGATTTGGGCTACACCTTC. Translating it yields CASSLNRADLGYTF.

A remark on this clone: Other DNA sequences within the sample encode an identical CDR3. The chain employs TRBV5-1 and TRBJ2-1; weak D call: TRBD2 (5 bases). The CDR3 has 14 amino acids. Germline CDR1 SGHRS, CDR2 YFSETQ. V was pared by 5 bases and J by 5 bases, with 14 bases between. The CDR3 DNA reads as TGCGCCAGCAGTTTCTCGGGGTCTCACAATGAGCAGTTCTTC. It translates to CASSFSGSHNEQFF.

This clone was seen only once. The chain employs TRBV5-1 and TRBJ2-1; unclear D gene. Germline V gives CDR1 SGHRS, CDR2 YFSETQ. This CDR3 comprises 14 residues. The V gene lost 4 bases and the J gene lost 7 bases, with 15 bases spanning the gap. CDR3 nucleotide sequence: TGCGCCAGCAGCCTGGGATCTTCAGGAAATGAGCAGTTCTTC. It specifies CASSLGSSGNEQFF.

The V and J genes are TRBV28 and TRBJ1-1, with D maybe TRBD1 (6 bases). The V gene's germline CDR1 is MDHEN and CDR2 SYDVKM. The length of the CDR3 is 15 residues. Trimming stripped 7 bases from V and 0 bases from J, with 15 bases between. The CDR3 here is CASILGAAMNTEAFF. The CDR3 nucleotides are TGTGCCAGCATCCTGGGGGCAGCAATGAACACTGAAGCTTTCTTT.

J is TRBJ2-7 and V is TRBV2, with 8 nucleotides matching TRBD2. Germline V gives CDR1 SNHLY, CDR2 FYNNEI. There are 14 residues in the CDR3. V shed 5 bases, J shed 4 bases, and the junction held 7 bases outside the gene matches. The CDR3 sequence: CASSPLADPYEQYF. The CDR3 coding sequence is TGTGCCAGCAGTCCACTAGCGGACCCGTACGAGCAGTACTTC. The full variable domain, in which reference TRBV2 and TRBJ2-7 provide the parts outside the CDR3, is EPEVTQTPSHQVTQMGQEVILRCVPISNHLYFYWYRQILGQKVEFLVSFYNNEISEKSEIFDDQFSVERPDGSNFTLKIRSTKLEDSAMYFCASSPLADPYEQYFGPGTRLTVT.

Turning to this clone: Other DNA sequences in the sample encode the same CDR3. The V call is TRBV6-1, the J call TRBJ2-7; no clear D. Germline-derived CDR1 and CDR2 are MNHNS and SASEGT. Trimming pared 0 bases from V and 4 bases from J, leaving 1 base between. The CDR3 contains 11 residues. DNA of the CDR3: TGTGCCAGCAGTGAAGCGTACGAGCAGTACTTC. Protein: CASSEAYEQYF.

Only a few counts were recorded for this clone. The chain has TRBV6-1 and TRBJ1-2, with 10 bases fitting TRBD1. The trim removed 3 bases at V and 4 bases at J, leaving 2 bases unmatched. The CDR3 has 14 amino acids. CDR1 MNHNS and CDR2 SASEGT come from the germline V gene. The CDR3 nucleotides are TGTGCCAGCAGTGATTGGACAGGGGGCTATGGCTACACCTTC. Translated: CASSDWTGGYGYTF.

This chain's CDR3 is CAISDRGGEKLFF. In DNA form, the CDR3 reads TGTGCCATCAGTGACAGGGGCGGTGAAAAACTGTTTTTT. The chain combines TRBV10-3 with TRBJ1-4; D possibly corresponds to TRBD1 (6 bases). The germline gives CDR1 ENHRY, CDR2 SYGVKD. The CDR3 has 13 residues. Trimming removed 3 bases from V and 7 bases from J, with 9 bases in between.

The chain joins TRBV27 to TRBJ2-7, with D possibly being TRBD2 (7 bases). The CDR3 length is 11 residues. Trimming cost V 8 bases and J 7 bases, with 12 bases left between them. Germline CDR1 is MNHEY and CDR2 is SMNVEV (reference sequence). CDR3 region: CASGGGVEQYF. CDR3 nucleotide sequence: TGTGCCAGCGGGGGGGGCGTTGAGCAGTACTTC.

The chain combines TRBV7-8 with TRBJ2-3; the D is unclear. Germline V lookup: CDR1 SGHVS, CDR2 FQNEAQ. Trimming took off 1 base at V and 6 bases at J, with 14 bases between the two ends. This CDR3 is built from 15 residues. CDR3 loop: CASSLGQPRTDTQYF. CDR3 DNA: TGTGCCAGCAGCTTAGGTCAGCCGCGGACCGATACGCAGTATTTT.

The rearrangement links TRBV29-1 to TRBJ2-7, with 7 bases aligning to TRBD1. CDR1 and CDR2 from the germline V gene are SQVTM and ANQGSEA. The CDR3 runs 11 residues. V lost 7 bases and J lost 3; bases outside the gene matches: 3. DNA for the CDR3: TGCAGCGGAGGGGGCTACTACGAGCAGTACTTC. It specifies CSGGGYYEQYF.

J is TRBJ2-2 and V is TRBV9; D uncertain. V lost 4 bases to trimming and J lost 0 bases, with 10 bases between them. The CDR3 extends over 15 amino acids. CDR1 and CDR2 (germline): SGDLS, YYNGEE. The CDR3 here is CASSRWGTNTGELFF. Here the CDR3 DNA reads TGTGCCAGCAGCCGGTGGGGAACGAACACCGGGGAGCTGTTTTTT.

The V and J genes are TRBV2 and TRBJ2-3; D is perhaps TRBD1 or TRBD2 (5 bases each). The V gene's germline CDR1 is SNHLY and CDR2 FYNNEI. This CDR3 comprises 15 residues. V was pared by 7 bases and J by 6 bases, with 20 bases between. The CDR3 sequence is CASNQVGGVRDTQYF. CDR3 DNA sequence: TGTGCCAGCAACCAGGTTGGGGGAGTAAGGGATACGCAGTATTTT. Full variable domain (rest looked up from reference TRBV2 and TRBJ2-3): EPEVTQTPSHQVTQMGQEVILRCVPISNHLYFYWYRQILGQKVEFLVSFYNNEISEKSEIFDDQFSVERPDGSNFTLKIRSTKLEDSAMYFCASNQVGGVRDTQYFGPGTRLTVL.

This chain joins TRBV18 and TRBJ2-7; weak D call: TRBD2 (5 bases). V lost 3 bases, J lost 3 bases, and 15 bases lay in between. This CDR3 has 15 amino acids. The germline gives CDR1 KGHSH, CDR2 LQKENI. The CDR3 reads CASSPRSRTLYEQYF. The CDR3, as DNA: TGTGCCAGCTCACCCCGCTCGAGGACTCTCTACGAGCAGTACTTC. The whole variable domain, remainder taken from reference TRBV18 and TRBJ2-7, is NAGVMQNPRHLVRRRGQEARLRCSPMKGHSHVYWYRQLPEEGLKFMVYLQKENIIDESGMPKERFSAEFPKEGPSILRIQQVVRGDSAAYFCASSPRSRTLYEQYFGPGTRLTVT.

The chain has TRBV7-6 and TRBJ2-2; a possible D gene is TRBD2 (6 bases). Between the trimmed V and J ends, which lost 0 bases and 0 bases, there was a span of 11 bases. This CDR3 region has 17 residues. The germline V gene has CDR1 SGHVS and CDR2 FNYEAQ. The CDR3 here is CASSLAHSSANTGELFF. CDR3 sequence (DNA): TGTGCCAGCAGCTTAGCGCATTCTAGCGCGAACACCGGGGAGCTGTTTTTT.

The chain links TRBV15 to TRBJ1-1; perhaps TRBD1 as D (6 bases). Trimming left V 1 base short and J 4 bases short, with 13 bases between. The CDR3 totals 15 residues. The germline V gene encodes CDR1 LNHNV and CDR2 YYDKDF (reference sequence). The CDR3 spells CATSRGVSGVTEAFF. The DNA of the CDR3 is TGTGCCACCAGCAGAGGAGTATCAGGGGTCACTGAAGCTTTCTTT. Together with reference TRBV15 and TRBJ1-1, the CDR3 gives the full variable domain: DAMVIQNPRYQVTQFGKPVTLSCSQTLNHNVMYWYQQKSSQAPKLLFHYYDKDFNNEADTPDNFQSRRPNTSFCFLDIRSPGLGDTAMYLCATSRGVSGVTEAFFGQGTRLTVV.

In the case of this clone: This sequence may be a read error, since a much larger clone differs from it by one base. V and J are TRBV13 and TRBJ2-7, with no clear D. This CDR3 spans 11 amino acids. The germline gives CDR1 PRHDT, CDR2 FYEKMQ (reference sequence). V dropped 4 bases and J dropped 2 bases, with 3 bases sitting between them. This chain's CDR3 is CASSSPYEQYF. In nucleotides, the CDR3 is TGTGCCAGCAGCTCCCCCTACGAGCAGTACTTC. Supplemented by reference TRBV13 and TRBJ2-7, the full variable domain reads AAGVIQSPRHLIKEKRETATLKCYPIPRHDTVYWYQQGPGQDPQFLISFYEKMQSDKGSIPDRFSAQQFSDYHSELNMSSLELGDSALYFCASSSPYEQYFGPGTRLTVT.